Described below is a single T cell receptor beta chain sequence and its context. The sample comes from a study of shared clonotypes between healthy human individuals. The method was immunoSEQ multiplex PCR; TCRdb's version includes in-frame clones alone and lacks a portion of them. Seen here are roughly 1,500,000 clones, nearly 99% observed once, and the top ten hold roughly 0.42%. In germline, CDR1 is SGHTA, CDR2 FQGNSA. The ends were cut back, 1 base at V and 2 bases at J, with 4 bases in the middle. The CDR3 loop spans 13 amino acids. The TCR originated in a man aged 30-40 years in good health. Sequenced input: naive CD4+ T cells sorted from blood. Subset given: CD45RA+ positively selected. V gene TRBV7-2 combines with J gene TRBJ2-3, with unresolved D. Here the CDR3 reads CASSLENTDTQYF. The CDR3 DNA reads as TGTGCCAGCAGCTTAGAAAACACAGATACGCAGTATTTT.